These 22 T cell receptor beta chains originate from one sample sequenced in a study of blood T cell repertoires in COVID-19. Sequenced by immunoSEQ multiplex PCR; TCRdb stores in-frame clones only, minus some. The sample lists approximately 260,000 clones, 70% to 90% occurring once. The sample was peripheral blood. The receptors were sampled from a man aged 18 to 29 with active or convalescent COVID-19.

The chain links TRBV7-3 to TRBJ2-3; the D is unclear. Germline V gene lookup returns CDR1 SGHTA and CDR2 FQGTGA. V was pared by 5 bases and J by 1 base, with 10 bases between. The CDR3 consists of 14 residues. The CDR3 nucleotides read TGTGCCAGCAGCCTAGTCGGTGGCACAGATACGCAGTATTTT. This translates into CASSLVGGTDTQYF.

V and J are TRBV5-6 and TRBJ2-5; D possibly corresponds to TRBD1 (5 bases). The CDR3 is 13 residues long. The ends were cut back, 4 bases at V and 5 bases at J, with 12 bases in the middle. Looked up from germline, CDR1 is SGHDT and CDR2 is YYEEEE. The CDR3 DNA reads TGTGCCAGCAGCCAACAGGATCGGGAGACCCAGTACTTC. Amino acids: CASSQQDRETQYF.

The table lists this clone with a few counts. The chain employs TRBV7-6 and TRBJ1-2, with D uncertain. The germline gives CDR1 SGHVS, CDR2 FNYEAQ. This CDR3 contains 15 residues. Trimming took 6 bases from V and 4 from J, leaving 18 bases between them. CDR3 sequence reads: CASSQTLEAPYGYTF. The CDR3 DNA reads TGTGCCAGCAGTCAAACTCTAGAGGCCCCCTATGGCTACACCTTC.

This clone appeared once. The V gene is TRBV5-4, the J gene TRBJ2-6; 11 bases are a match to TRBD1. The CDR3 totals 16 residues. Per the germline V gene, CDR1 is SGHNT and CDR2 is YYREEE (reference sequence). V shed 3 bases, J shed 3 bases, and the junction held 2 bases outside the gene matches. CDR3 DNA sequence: TGTGCCAGCAGCTGGACAGGGGGCGGTGGGGCCAACGTCCTGACTTTC. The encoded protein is CASSWTGGGGANVLTF. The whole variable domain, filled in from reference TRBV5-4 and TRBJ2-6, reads ETGVTQSPTHLIKTRGQQVTLRCSSQSGHNTVSWYQQALGQGPQFIFQYYREEENGRGNFPPRFSGLQFPNYSSELNVNALELDDSALYLCASSWTGGGGANVLTFGAGSRLTVL.

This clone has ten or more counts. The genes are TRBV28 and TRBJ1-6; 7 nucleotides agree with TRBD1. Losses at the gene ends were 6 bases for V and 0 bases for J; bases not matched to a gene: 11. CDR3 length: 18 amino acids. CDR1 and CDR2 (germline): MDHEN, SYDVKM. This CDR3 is CASRRTGQWSSYNSPLHF. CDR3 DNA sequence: TGTGCCAGCAGGCGAACGGGACAGTGGAGCTCCTATAATTCACCCCTCCACTTT.

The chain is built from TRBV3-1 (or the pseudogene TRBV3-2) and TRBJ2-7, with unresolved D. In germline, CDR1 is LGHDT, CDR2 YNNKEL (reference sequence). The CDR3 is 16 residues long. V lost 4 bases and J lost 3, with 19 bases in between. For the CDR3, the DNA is TGTGCCAGCAGCCCCCTTTCGGGTACCCCAAGCTACGAGCAGTACTTC. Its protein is CASSPLSGTPSYEQYF.

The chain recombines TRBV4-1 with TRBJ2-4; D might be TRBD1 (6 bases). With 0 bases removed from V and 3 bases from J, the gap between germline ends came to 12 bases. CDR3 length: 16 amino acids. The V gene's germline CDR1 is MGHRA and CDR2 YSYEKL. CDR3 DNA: TGCGCCAGCAGCCAAGATGGCCGGGACAACAAAAACATTCAGTACTTC. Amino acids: CASSQDGRDNKNIQYF.

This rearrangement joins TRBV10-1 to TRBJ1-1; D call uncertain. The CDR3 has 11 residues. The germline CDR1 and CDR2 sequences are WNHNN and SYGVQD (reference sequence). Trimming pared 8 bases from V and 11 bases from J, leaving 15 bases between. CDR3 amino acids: CASEIKLGAFF. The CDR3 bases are TGCGCCAGCGAAATCAAATTGGGCGCTTTCTTT.

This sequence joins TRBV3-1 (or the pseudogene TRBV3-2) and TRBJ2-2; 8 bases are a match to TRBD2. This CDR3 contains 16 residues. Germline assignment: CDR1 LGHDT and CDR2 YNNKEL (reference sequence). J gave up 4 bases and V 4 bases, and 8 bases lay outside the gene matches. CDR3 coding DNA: TGTGCCAGCAGCCTAGATAGCGGGGCGACCACCGGGGAGCTGTTTTTT. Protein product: CASSLDSGATTGELFF.

The CDR3 is CASSLLSSGSGELFF. In DNA form, the CDR3 reads TGTGCCAGCAGTTTATTGTCTAGCGGGAGCGGGGAGCTGTTTTTT. The rearrangement links TRBV28 to TRBJ2-2; 10 bases are shared with TRBD2. Germline CDR1 is MDHEN and CDR2 is SYDVKM. Trimming at V came to 1 base and at J to 7 bases, leaving 3 bases not matched to a gene. The CDR3 runs to 15 residues.

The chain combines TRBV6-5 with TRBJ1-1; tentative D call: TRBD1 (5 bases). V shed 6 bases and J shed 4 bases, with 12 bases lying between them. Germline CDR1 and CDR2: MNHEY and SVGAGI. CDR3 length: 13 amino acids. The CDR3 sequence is CASRGIQGTEAFF. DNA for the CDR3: TGTGCCAGCAGAGGTATTCAGGGCACTGAAGCTTTCTTT.

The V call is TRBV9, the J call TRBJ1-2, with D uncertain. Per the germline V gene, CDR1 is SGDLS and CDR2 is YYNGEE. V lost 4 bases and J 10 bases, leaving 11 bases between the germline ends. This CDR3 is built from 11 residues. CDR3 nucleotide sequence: TGTGCCAGCAGCATCCGGCAGGTCTACACCTTC. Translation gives CASSIRQVYTF. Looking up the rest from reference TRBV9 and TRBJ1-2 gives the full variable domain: DSGVTQTPKHLITATGQRVTLRCSPRSGDLSVYWYQQSLDQGLQFLIQYYNGEERAKGNILERFSAQQFPDLHSELNLSSLELGDSALYFCASSIRQVYTFGSGTRLTVV.

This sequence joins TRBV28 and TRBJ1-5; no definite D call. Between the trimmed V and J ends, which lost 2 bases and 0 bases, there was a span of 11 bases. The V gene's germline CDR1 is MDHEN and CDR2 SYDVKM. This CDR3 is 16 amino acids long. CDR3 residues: CASSLPAGYSNQPQHF. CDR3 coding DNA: TGTGCCAGCAGTTTACCTGCCGGTTATAGCAATCAGCCCCAGCATTTT.

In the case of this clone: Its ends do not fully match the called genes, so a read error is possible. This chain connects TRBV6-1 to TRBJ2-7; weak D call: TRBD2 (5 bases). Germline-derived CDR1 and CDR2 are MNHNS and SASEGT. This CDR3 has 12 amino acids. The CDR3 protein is CASSEKAQPRDF. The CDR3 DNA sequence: TGTGCCAGCAGTGAGAAGGCCCAGCCGAGGGACTTC.

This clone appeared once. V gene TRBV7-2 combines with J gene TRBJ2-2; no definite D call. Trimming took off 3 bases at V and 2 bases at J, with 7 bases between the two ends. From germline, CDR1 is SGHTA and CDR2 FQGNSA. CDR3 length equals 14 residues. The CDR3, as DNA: TGTGCCAGCAGCTTGAACACCAACACCGGGGAGCTGTTTTTT. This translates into CASSLNTNTGELFF.

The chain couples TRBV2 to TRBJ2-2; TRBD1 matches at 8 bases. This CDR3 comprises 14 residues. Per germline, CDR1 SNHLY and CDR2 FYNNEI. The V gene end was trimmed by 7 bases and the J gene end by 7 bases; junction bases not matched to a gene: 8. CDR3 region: CASKRTGSDGELFF. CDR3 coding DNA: TGTGCCAGCAAAAGGACAGGGTCGGACGGGGAGCTGTTTTTT.

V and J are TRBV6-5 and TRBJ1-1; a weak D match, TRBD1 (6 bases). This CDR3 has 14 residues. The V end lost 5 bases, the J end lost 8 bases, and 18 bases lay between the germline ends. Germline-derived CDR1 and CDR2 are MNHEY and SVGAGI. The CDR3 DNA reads TGTGCCAGCAGTCCCCTAAACACAGGGACAGAAGCTTTCTTT. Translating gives CASSPLNTGTEAFF.

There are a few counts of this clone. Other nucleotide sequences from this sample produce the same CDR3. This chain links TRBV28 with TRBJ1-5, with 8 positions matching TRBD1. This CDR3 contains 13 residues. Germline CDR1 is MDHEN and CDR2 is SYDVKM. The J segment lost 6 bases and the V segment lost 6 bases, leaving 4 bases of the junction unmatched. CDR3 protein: CASSLTGGQPQHF. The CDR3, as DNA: TGTGCCAGCAGCTTAACAGGGGGTCAGCCCCAGCATTTT.

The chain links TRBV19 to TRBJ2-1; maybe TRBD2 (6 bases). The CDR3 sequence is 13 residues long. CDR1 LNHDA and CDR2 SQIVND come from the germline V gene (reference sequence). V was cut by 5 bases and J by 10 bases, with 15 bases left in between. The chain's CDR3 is CASSSGLLLEQFF. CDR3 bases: TGTGCCAGTAGTTCGGGACTCCTCCTAGAGCAGTTCTTC.

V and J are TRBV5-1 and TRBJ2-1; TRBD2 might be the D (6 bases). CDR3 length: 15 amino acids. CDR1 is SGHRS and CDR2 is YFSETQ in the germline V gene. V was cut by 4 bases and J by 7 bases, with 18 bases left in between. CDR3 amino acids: CASSAFSGVGNEQFF. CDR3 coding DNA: TGCGCCAGCAGCGCATTCTCGGGGGTGGGGAATGAGCAGTTCTTC. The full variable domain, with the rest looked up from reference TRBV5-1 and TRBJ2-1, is KAGVTQTPRYLIKTRGQQVTLSCSPISGHRSVSWYQQTPGQGLQFLFEYFSETQRNKGNFPGRFSGRQFSNSRSEMNVSTLELGDSALYLCASSAFSGVGNEQFFGPGTRLTVL.

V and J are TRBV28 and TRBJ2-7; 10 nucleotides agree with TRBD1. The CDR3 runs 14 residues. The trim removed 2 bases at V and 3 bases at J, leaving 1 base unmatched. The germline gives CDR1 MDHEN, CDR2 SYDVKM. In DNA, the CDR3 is TGTGCCAGCAGTTTACGGGACAGGGGCTACGAGCAGTACTTC. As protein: CASSLRDRGYEQYF.

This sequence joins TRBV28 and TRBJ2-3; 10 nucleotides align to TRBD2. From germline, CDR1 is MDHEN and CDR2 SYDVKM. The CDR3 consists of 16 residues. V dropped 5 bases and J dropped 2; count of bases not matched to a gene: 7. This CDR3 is CASSLGAGGDTDTQYF. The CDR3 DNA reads TGTGCCAGCAGTCTAGGAGCGGGGGGGGACACAGATACGCAGTATTTT.